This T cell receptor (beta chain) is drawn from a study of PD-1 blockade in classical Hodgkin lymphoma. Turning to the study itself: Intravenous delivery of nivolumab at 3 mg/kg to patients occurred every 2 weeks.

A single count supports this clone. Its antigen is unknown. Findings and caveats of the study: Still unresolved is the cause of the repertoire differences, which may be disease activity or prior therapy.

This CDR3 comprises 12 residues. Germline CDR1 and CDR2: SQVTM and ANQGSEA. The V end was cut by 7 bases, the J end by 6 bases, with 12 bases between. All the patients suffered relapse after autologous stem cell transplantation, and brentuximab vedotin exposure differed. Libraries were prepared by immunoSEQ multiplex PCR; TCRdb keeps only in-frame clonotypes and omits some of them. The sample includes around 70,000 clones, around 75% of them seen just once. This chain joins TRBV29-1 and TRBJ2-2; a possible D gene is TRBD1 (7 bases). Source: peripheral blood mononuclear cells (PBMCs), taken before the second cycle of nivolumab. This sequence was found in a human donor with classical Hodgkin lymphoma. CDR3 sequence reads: CSARGVAGELFF. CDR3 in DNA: TGCAGCGCCAGGGGGGTGGCCGGGGAGCTGTTTTTT.